This T cell receptor beta chain was profiled in a study of cytomegalovirus exposure and HLA in healthy donors. PCR involved 60 Vbeta and 13 Jbeta primers. Using immunoSEQ multiplex PCR, the repertoire was profiled, and TCRdb retains in-frame clones only, with some absent. The sample contains 150,000 to 200,000 clones, 80% to 85% of which appear only once. V shed 4 bases and J 4 bases; nucleotides not matched to a gene: 5. This CDR3 comprises 14 residues. Germline V gene data show CDR1 as MNHEY and CDR2 as SVGAGI. V gene TRBV6-5 combines with J gene TRBJ1-1; 8 bases align to TRBD1. Sequencing was done on a sample of PBMCs. This clonotype was sampled from a man in his fifties in good health and CMV-seronegative. CDR3 loop: CASSSTTGGTEAFF. DNA for the CDR3: TGTGCCAGCAGTTCAACTACAGGGGGCACTGAAGCTTTCTTT.